The TCR beta chain under discussion was sequenced for a study of cytomegalovirus exposure and HLA in healthy donors. This PCR relied on a set of 60 Vbeta primers and 13 Jbeta primers. Produced via immunoSEQ multiplex PCR; TCRdb's table is partial and in-frame only. The sample holds 150,000 to 200,000 clones, more than 60% seen once. The TCR originated in a man between 40 and 49 years old in good health and CMV-seronegative. The source material was PBMCs.

The CDR3 DNA reads TGTGCCAGCAGGTTGGCGGGACCCACCGGGGAGCTGTTTTTT. This codes for CASRLAGPTGELFF. The gene calls are TRBV7-2 and TRBJ2-2; TRBD2 is a possible D gene (6 bases). CDR3 length equals 14 residues. CDR1 is SGHTA, CDR2 FQGNSA, per germline. The ends were cut back, 6 bases at V and 4 bases at J, with 12 bases in the middle.